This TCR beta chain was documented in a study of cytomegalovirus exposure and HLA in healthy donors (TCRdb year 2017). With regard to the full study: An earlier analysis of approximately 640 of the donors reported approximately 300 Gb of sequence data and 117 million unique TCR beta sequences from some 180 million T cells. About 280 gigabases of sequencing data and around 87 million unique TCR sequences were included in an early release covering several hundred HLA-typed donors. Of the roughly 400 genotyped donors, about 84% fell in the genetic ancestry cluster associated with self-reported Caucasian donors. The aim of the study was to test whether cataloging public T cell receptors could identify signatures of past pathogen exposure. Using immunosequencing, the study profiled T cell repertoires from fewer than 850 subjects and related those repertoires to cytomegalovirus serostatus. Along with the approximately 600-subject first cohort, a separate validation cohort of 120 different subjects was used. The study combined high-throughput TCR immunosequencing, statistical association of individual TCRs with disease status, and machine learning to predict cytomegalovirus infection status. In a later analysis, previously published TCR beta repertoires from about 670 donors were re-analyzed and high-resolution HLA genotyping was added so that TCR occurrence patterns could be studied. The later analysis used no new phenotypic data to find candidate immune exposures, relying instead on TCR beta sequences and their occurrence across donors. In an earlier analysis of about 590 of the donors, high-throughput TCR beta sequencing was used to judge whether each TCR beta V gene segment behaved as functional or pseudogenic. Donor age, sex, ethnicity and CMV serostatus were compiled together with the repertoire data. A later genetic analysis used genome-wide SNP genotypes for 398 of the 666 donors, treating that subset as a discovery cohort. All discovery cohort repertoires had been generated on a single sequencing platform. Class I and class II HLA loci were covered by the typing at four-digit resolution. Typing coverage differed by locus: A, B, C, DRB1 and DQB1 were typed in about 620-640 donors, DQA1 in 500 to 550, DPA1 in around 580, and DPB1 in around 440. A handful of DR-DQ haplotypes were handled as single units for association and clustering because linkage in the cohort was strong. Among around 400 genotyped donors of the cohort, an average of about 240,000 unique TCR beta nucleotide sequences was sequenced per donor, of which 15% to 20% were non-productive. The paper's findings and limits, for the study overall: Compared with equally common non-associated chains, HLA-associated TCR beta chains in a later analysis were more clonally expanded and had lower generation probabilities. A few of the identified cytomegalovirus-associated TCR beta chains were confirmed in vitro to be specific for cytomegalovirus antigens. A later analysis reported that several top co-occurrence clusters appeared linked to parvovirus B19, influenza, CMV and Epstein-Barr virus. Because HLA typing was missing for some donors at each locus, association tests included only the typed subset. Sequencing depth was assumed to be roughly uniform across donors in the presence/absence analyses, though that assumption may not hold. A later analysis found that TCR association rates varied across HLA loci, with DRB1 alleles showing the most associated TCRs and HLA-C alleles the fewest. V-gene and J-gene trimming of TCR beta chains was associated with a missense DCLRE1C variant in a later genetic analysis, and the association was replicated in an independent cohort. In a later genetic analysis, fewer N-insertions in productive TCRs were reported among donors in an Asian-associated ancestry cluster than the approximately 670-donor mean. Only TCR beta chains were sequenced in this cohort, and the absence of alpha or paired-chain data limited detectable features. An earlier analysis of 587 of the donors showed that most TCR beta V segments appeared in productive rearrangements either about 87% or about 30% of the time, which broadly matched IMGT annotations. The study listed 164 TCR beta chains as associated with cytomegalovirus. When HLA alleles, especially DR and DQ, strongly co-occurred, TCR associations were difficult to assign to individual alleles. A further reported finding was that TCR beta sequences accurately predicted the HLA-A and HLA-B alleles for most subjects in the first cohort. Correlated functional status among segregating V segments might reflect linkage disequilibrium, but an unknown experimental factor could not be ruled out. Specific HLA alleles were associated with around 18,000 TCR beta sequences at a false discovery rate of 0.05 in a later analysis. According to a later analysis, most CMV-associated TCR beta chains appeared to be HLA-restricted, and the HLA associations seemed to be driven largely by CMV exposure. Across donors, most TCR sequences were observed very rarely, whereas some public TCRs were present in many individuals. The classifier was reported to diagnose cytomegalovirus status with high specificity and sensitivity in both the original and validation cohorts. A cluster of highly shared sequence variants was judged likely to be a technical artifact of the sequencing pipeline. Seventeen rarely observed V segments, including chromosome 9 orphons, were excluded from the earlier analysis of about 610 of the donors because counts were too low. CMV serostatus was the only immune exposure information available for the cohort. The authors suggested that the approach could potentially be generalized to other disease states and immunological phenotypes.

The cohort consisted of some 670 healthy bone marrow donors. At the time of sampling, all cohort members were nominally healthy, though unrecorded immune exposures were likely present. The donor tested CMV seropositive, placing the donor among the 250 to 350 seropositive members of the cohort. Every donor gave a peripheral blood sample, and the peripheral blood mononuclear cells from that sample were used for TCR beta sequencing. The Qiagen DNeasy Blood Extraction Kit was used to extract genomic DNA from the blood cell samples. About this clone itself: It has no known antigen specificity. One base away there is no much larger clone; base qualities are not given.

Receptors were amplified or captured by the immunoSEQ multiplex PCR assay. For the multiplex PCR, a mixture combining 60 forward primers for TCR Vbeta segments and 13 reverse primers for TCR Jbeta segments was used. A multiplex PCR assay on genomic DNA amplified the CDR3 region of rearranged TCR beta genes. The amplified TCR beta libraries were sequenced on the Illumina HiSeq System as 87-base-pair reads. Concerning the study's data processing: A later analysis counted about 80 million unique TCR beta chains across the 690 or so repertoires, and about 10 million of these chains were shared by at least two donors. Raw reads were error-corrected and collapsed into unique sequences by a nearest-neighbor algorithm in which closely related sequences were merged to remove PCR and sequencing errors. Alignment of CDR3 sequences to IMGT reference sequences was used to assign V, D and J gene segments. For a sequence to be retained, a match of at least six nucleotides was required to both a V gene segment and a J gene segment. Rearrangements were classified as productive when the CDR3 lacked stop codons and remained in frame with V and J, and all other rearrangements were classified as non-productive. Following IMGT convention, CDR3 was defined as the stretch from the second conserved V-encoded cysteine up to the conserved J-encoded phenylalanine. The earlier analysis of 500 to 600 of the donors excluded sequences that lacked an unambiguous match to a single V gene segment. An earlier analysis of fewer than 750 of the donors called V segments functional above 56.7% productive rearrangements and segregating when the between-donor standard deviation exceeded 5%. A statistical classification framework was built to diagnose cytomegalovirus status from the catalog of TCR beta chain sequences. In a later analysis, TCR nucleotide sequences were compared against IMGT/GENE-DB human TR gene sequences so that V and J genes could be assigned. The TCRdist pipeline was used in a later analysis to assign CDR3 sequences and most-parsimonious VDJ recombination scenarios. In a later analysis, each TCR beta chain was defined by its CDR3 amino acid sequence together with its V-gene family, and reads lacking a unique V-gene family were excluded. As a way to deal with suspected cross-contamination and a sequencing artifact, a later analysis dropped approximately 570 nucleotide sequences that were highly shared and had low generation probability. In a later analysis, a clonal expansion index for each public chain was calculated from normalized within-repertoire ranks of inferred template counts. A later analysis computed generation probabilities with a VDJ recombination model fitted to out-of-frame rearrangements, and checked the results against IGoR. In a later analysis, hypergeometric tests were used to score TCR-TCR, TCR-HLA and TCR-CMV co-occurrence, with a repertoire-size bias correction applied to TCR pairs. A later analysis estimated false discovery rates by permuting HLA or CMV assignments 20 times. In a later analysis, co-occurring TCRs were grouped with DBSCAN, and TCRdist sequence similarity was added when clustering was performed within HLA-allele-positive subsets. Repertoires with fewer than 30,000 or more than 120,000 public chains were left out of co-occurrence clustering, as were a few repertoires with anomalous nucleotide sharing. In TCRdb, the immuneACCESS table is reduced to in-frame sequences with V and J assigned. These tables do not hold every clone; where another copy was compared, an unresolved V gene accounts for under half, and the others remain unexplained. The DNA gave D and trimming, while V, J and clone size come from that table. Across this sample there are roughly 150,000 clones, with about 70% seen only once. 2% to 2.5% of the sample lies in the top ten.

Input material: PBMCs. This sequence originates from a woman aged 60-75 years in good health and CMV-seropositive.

The sequenced DNA: TGTGCCAGCGAGTTAGCGGGATGGGGAGAGACCCAGTACTTC. Its protein reads: CASELAGWGETQYF. The chain is assembled from TRBV6-1 and TRBJ2-5, with 8 bases aligning to TRBD2. Relative to germline, V is missing 8 bases and J is missing 4 bases, with 9 bases of the junction outside any gene match. The CDR3, cysteine through phenylalanine, is 14 amino acids long. Only the CDR3 portion is preserved as DNA: 42 bases, with reading frame beginning at the first base. Looking up the germline V gene yields CDR1 MNHNS and CDR2 SASEGT.